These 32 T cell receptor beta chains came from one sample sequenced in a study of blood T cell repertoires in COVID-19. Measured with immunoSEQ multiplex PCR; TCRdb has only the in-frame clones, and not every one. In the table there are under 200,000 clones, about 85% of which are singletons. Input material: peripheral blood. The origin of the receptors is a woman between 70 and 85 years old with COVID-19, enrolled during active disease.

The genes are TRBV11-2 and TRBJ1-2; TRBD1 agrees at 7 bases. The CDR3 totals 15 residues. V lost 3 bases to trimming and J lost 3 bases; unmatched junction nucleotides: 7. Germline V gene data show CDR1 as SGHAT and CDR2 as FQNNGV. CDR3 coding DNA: TGTGCCAGCAGCTTGGGACCAGACAGGGACTATGGCTACACCTTC. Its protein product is CASSLGPDRDYGYTF.

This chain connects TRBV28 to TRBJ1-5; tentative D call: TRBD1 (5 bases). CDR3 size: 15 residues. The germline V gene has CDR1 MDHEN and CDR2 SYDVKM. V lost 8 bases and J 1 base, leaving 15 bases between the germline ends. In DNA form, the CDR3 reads TGTGCCAGCCGACACCCAGGGAGGAGCAATCAGCCCCAGCATTTT. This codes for CASRHPGRSNQPQHF.

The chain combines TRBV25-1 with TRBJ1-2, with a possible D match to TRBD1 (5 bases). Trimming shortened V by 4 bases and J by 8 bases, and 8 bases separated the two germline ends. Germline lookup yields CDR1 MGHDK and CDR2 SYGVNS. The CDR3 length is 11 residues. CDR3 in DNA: TGTGCCAGCAGTGGCAAGGGGGGCTACACCTTC. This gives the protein CASSGKGGYTF.

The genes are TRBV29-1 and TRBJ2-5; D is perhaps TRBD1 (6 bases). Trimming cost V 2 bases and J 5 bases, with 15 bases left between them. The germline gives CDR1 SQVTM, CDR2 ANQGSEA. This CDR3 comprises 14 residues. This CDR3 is CSVERSSGGETQYF. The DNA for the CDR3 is TGCAGCGTTGAAAGGAGCTCTGGGGGCGAGACCCAGTACTTC.

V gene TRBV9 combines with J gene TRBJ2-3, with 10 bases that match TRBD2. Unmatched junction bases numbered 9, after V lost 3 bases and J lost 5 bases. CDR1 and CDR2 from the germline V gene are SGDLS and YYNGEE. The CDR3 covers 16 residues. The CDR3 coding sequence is TGTGCCAGCAGCGACCGAGCGGGAGGGCCCGGAGATACGCAGTATTTT. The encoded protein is CASSDRAGGPGDTQYF.

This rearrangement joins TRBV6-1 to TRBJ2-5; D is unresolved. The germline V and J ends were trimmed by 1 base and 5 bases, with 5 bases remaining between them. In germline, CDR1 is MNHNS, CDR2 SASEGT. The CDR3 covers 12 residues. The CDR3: CASSEGSETQYF. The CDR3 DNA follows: TGTGCCAGCAGTGAAGGTTCGGAGACCCAGTACTTC.

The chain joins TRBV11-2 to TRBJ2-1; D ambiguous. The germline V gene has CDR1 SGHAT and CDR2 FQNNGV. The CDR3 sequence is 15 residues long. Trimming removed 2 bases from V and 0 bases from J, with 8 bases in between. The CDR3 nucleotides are TGTGCCAGCAGCTTAAGCGCTATCTCCTACAATGAGCAGTTCTTC. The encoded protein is CASSLSAISYNEQFF.

CDR3 in DNA: TGCAGCGTTGCTCTTACAACTACCCAAGAGACCCAGTACTTC. It codes for CSVALTTTQETQYF. The chain uses TRBV29-1 and TRBJ2-5; D is undetermined. V lost 4 bases to trimming and J lost 1 base, with 13 bases between them. Germline CDR1 SQVTM, CDR2 ANQGSEA. The CDR3 spans 14 residues. Using reference TRBV29-1 and TRBJ2-5 for the parts outside the CDR3, the full variable domain is SAVISQKPSRDICQRGTSLTIQCQVDSQVTMMFWYRQQPGQSLTLIATANQGSEATYESGFVIDKFPISRPNLTFSTLTVSNMSPEDSSIYLCSVALTTTQETQYFGPGTRLLVL.

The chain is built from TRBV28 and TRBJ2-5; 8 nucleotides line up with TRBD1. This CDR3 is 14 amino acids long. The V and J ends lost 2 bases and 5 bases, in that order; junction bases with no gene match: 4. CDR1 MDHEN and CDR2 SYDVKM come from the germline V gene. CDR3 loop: CASSLGRGLETQYF. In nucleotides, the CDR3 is TGTGCCAGCAGTTTAGGCAGGGGGCTTGAGACCCAGTACTTC.

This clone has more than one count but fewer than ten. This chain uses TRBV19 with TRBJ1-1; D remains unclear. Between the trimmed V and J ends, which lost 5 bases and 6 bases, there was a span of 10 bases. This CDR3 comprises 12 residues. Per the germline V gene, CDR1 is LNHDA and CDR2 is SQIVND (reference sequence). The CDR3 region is CASSQEYAEAFF. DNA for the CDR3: TGTGCCAGTAGTCAAGAGTACGCTGAAGCTTTCTTT.

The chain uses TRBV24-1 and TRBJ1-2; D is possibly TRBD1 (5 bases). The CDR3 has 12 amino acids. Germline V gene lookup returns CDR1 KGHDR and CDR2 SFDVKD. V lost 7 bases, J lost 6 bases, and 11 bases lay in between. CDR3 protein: CATRHGRDGYTF. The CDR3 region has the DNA TGTGCCACCAGGCACGGCAGGGATGGCTACACCTTC.

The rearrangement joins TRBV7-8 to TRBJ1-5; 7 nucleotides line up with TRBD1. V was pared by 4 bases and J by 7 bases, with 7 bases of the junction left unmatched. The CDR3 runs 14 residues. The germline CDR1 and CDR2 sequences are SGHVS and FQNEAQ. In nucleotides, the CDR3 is TGTGCCAGCAGCTCGACAGGGTTGGAGCAGCCCCAGCATTTT. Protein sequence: CASSSTGLEQPQHF.

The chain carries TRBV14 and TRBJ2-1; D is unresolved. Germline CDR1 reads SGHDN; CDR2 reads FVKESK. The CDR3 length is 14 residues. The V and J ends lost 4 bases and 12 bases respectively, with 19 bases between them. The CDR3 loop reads CASSLRLVPSLQFF. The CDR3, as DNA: TGTGCCAGCAGCCTTCGCCTAGTGCCATCTCTGCAGTTCTTC.

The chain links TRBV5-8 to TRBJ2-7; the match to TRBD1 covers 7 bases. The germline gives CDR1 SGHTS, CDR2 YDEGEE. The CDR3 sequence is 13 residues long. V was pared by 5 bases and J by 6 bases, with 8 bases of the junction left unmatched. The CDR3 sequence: CASRVRQGSEQYV. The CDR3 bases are TGTGCCAGCAGGGTAAGACAGGGTAGCGAGCAGTACGTC.

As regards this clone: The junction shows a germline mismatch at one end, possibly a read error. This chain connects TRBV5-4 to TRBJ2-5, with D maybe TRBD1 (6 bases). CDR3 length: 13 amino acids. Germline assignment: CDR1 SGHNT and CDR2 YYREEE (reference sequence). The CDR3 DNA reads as TGTGCCAGCAGTTTGGACAGCACGGAGACCCAGTACTTC. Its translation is CASSLDSTETQYF.

The CDR3 nucleotides read TGTGCCAGTTACAGGACGGCCACAGATACGCAGTATTTT. Protein sequence: CASYRTATDTQYF. This chain uses TRBV28 with TRBJ2-3; possible D gene TRBD1, 5 bases. This CDR3 spans 13 amino acids. Per the germline V gene, CDR1 is MDHEN and CDR2 is SYDVKM. Trimming shortened V by 9 bases and J by 2 bases, and 12 bases separated the two germline ends.

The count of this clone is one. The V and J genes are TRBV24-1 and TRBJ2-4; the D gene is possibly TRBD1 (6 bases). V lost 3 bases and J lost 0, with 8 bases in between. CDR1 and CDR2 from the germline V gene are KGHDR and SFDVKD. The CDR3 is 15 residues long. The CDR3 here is CATSDGQLAKNIQYF. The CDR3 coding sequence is TGTGCCACCAGTGATGGACAGTTAGCCAAAAACATTCAGTACTTC.

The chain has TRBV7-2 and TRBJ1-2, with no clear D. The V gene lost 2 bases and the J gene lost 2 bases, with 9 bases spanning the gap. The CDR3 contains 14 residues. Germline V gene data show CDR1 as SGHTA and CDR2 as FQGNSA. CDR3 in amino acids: CASSLSRQNYGYTF. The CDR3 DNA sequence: TGTGCCAGCAGCTTATCCAGACAAAACTATGGCTACACCTTC.

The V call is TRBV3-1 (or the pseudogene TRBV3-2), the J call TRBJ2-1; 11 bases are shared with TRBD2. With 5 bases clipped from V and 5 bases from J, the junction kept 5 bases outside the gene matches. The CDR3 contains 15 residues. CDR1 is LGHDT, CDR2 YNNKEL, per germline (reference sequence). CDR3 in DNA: TGTGCCAGCAGCGATAGCGGGAGGGGTAACAATGAGCAGTTCTTC. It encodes CASSDSGRGNNEQFF.

CDR3 sequence reads: CASSPTVNQPQHF. CDR3 in DNA: TGTGCCAGCAGCCCCACAGTCAATCAGCCCCAGCATTTT. The chain employs TRBV4-2 and TRBJ1-5; D is undetermined. The CDR3 loop spans 13 amino acids. Germline CDR1 is LGHNA and CDR2 is YNFKEQ. V lost 4 bases, J lost 3 bases, and 7 bases lay in between.

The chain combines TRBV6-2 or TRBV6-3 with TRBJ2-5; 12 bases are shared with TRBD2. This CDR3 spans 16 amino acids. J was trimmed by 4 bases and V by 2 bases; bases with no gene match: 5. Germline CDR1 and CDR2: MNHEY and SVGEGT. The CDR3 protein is CASSYRLAGGSETQYF. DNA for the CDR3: TGTGCCAGCAGTTACCGGCTAGCGGGGGGGTCAGAGACCCAGTACTTC.

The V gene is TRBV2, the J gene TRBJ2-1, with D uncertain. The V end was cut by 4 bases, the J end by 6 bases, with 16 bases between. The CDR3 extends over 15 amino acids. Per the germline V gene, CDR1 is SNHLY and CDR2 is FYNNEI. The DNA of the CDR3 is TGTGCCAGCAGTGCCCTTTCTCAGGCTCGCAATGAGCAGTTCTTC. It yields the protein CASSALSQARNEQFF.

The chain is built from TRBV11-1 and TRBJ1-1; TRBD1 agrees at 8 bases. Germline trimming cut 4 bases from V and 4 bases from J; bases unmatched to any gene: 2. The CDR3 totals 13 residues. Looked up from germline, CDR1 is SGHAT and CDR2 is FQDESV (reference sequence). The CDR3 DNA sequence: TGTGCCAGCAGCTCCAGGGGGCCCACTGAAGCTTTCTTT. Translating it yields CASSSRGPTEAFF.

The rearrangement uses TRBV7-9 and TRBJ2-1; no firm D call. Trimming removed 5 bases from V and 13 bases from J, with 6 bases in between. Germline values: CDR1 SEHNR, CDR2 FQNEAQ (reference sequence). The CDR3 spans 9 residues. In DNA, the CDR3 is TGTGCCAGCAGCGTATTACAGTTCTTC. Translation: CASSVLQFF.

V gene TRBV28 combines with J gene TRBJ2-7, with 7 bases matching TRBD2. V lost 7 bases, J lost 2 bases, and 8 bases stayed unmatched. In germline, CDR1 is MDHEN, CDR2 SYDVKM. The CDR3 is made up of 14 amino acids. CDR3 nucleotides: TGTGCCAGCAATCCGGGCGGGACTACCTACGAGCAGTACTTC. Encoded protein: CASNPGGTTYEQYF.

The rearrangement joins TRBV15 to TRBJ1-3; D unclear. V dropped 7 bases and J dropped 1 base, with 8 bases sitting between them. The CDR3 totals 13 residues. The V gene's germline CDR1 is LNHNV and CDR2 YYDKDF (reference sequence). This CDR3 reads CATTLLSGNTIYF. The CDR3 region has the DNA TGTGCCACCACCCTATTATCTGGAAACACCATATATTTT.

Written as DNA, the CDR3 is TGTGCCAGCAGCCCCCTTCTCCTGAACACTGAAGCTTTCTTT. It is translated as CASSPLLLNTEAFF. The rearrangement joins TRBV7-8 to TRBJ1-1; D is ambiguous. V lost 5 bases to trimming and J lost 0 bases, with 10 bases between them. The CDR3 is made up of 14 amino acids. Germline CDR1 and CDR2: SGHVS and FQNEAQ.

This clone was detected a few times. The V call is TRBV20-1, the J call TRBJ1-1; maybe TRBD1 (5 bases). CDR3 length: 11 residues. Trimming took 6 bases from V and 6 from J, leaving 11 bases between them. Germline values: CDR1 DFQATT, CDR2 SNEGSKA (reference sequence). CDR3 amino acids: CSALPRAEAFF. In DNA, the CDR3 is TGCAGTGCCCTACCCAGGGCTGAAGCTTTCTTT.

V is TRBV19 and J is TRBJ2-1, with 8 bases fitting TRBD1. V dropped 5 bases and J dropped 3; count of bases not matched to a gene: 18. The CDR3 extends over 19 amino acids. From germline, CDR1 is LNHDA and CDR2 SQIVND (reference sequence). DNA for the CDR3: TGTGCCAGTAGTCCTCGGGGGCAGGGGGCTATCCACTTCTACAATGAGCAGTTCTTC. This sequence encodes CASSPRGQGAIHFYNEQFF. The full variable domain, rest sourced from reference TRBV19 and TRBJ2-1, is DGGITQSPKYLFRKEGQNVTLSCEQNLNHDAMYWYRQDPGQGLRLIYYSQIVNDFQKGDIAEGYSVSREKKESFPLTVTSAQKNPTAFYLCASSPRGQGAIHFYNEQFFGPGTRLTVL.

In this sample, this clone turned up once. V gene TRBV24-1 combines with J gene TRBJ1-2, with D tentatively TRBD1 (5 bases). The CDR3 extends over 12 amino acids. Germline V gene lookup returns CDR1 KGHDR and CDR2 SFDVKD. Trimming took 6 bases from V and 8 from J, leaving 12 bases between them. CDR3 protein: CATSTPGNGYTF. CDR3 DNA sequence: TGTGCCACCAGTACCCCAGGGAACGGCTACACCTTC.

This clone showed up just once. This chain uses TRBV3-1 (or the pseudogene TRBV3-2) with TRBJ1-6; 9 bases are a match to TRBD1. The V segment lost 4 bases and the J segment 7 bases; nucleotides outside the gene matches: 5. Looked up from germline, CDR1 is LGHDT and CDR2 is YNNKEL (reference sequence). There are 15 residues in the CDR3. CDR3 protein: CASSLKTGGNSPLHF. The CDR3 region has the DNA TGTGCCAGCAGCCTCAAGACAGGGGGAAATTCACCCCTCCACTTT.

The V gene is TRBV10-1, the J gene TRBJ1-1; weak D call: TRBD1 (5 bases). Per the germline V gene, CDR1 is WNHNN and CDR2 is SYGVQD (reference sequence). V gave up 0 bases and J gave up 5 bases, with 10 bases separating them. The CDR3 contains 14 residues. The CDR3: CASSESGGGTEAFF. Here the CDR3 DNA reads TGCGCCAGCAGTGAGTCGGGGGGGGGAACTGAAGCTTTCTTT.